One and the same sample provided the 18 T cell receptor beta chains below, sequenced in a study of vaccination effects on CD4 cells after COVID-19. Expansion with viral peptide pools was applied to antigen-specific CD4+ T cells by the ViraFEST assay prior to sequencing. At the end of more than 8 days of culture, CD4+ T cells were isolated. Either the BNT162b2 or mRNA-1273 vaccine was given to participants in two doses. Their cognate antigens are unknown. Method: immunoSEQ multiplex PCR; TCRdb's copy keeps in-frame clones and lacks some. The sample lists approximately 65,000 clones, 74% occurring once. This specimen consisted of CD4+ T cells from PBMCs cultured with HCoV-229E spike peptides, obtained after COVID-19 vaccination. All receptors come from a human donor who received a COVID-19 vaccine.

The CDR3 sequence is CATNETGLSYGYTF. CDR3 DNA: TGTGCCACCAACGAGACAGGGTTGAGCTATGGCTACACCTTC. This chain uses TRBV24-1 with TRBJ1-2, with TRBD1 matching over 7 bases. The V segment lost 8 bases and the J segment 4 bases; nucleotides outside the gene matches: 9. Per germline, CDR1 KGHDR and CDR2 SFDVKD. This CDR3 comprises 14 residues.

The V call is TRBV23-1, the J call TRBJ2-1, with no clear D. TRBV23-1 qualifies as an ORF whose function is uncertain. V dropped 3 bases and J dropped 1 base, with 16 bases sitting between them. The CDR3 has 17 residues. In DNA, the CDR3 is TGCGCCAGCAGTCACCCCCCCGTGTCTTCTTCCTACAATGAGCAGTTCTTC. This sequence encodes CASSHPPVSSSYNEQFF.

In DNA, the CDR3 is TGTGCCAGCAGCTTGGACAGGGAAACTGAAGCTTTCTTT. Translation: CASSLDRETEAFF. V gene TRBV5-5 combines with J gene TRBJ1-1; tentative D call: TRBD1 (6 bases). Germline V CDR1 and CDR2: SGHKS, YYEKEE (reference sequence). Trimming stripped 0 bases from V and 5 bases from J, with 8 bases between. CDR3 length: 13 amino acids.

This chain joins TRBV14 and TRBJ1-6; D is undetermined. Germline CDR1 SGHDN, CDR2 FVKESK. The CDR3 spans 15 residues. V shed 2 bases and J shed 7 bases, with 12 bases lying between them. CDR3 loop: CASSQISPGNSPLHF. The DNA of the CDR3 is TGTGCCAGCAGCCAAATCAGCCCGGGGAATTCACCCCTCCACTTT. Complete variable domain (other parts from reference TRBV14 and TRBJ1-6): EAGVTQFPSHSVIEKGQTVTLRCDPISGHDNLYWYRRVMGKEIKFLLHFVKESKQDESGMPNNRFLAERTGGTYSTLKVQPAELEDSGVYFCASSQISPGNSPLHFGNGTRLTVT.

The chain is built from TRBV7-3 and TRBJ2-2; the match to TRBD1 covers 9 bases. The germline gives CDR1 SGHTA, CDR2 FQGTGA. The V gene end was trimmed by 5 bases and the J gene end by 4 bases; junction bases not matched to a gene: 11. CDR3 length: 17 amino acids. CDR3 nucleotide sequence: TGTGCCAGCAGCCCACGACCGGGACAGGGAATCACCGGGGAGCTGTTTTTT. It yields the protein CASSPRPGQGITGELFF.

The V call is TRBV7-9, the J call TRBJ1-2; no clear D. This CDR3 is 12 amino acids long. Looked up from germline, CDR1 is SEHNR and CDR2 is FQNEAQ (reference sequence). V lost 1 base and J lost 6, with 6 bases in between. CDR3 sequence (DNA): TGTGCCAGCAGCTTAGAAGGGCATGGCTACACCTTC. The encoded protein is CASSLEGHGYTF.

The genes are TRBV5-1 and TRBJ2-5; D unresolved. V was trimmed by 0 bases and J by 4 bases, leaving 7 bases between them. From germline, CDR1 is SGHRS and CDR2 YFSETQ. The CDR3 totals 13 residues. As DNA, the CDR3 is TGCGCCAGCAGCTTGGCTCAGATAGAGACCCAGTACTTC. Its protein product is CASSLAQIETQYF.

The chain carries TRBV3-1 (or the pseudogene TRBV3-2) and TRBJ1-2, with a weak D call TRBD1 (5 bases). Germline V gene data show CDR1 as LGHDT and CDR2 as YNNKEL (reference sequence). This CDR3 spans 15 amino acids. Trimming removed 5 bases from V and 3 bases from J, with 16 bases in between. The CDR3 here is CASSVHRGSHYGYTF. The CDR3 DNA reads as TGTGCCAGCAGCGTACATCGGGGCAGTCACTATGGCTACACCTTC.

J is TRBJ1-5 and V is TRBV12-3 or TRBV12-4; 8 bases fit TRBD1. The CDR3 is made up of 13 amino acids. J was trimmed by 5 bases and V by 5 bases; bases with no gene match: 2. CDR3 sequence reads: CASSGTGHQPQHF. CDR3 coding DNA: TGTGCCAGCAGTGGGACAGGTCATCAGCCCCAGCATTTT.

J is TRBJ2-5 and V is TRBV5-1, with TRBD2 matching 8 bases. Trimming cost V 3 bases and J 2 bases; bases outside gene matches: 6. CDR3 length: 15 amino acids. The germline CDR1 and CDR2 sequences are SGHRS and YFSETQ. The CDR3 sequence is CASSSGLGGQETQYF. The CDR3 coding sequence is TGCGCCAGCAGCTCGGGACTAGGTGGACAAGAGACCCAGTACTTC.

The chain employs TRBV28 and TRBJ2-3, with D maybe TRBD1 (6 bases). CDR3 length: 16 residues. The V end was cut by 6 bases, the J end by 0 bases, with 16 bases between. CDR1 and CDR2 (germline): MDHEN, SYDVKM. For the CDR3, the DNA is TGTGCCAGCAGCGGACAGTTTAGAACTAGCACAGATACGCAGTATTTT. This gives the protein CASSGQFRTSTDTQYF.

This clone was seen only once. V gene TRBV12-3 or TRBV12-4 combines with J gene TRBJ2-3, with 8 bases matching TRBD1. J lost 6 bases, V lost 6 bases, and 5 bases had no gene match. CDR3 length equals 13 residues. CDR3 in DNA: TGTGCCAGCAGCGGACAGGGCGTCGATACGCAGTATTTT. Translation: CASSGQGVDTQYF.

CDR3 amino acids: CASIEGTGGYTGELFF. DNA of the CDR3: TGTGCCAGTATCGAAGGGACAGGGGGCTATACCGGGGAGCTGTTTTTT. The chain carries TRBV19 and TRBJ2-2; the match to TRBD1 covers 12 bases. The CDR3 length is 16 residues. Trimming cost V 7 bases and J 5 bases; bases outside gene matches: 8. The germline CDR1 and CDR2 sequences are LNHDA and SQIVND (reference sequence).

This clone occurred a few times. The V gene is TRBV5-1, the J gene TRBJ1-5; D gene ambiguous. The CDR3 contains 13 residues. The V gene lost 0 bases and the J gene lost 1 base, with 2 bases spanning the gap. Germline V lookup: CDR1 SGHRS, CDR2 YFSETQ. As DNA, the CDR3 is TGCGCCAGCAGCTTGGACAGCAATCAGCCCCAGCATTTT. Translated: CASSLDSNQPQHF.

V usage is TRBV6-5 and J usage is TRBJ1-3; D unclear. This CDR3 is 16 amino acids long. V lost 0 bases, J lost 0 bases, and 9 bases lay in between. Germline V gene lookup returns CDR1 MNHEY and CDR2 SVGAGI. The DNA of the CDR3 is TGTGCCAGCAGTTACTCAAGCAGGAGCTCTGGAAACACCATATATTTT. Protein: CASSYSSRSSGNTIYF.

The chain uses TRBV4-1 and TRBJ1-5; D ambiguous. Germline CDR1 MGHRA, CDR2 YSYEKL. V shed 4 bases and J shed 5 bases, with 9 bases lying between them. CDR3 length: 13 amino acids. Here the CDR3 DNA reads TGCGCCAGCAGCCGTGAGAGGGATCAGCCCCAGCATTTT. Translation: CASSRERDQPQHF.

This clone showed up just once. CDR3 sequence reads: CASSPPTGVTEAFF. CDR3 DNA sequence: TGTGCCAGCTCACCACCGACAGGCGTAACTGAAGCTTTCTTT. The chain recombines TRBV18 with TRBJ1-1, with D possibly matching TRBD1 (6 bases). This CDR3 has 14 residues. Trimming shortened V by 0 bases and J by 5 bases, and 10 bases separated the two germline ends. From germline, CDR1 is KGHSH and CDR2 LQKENI.

The chain carries TRBV30 and TRBJ2-7, with 7 bases identical to TRBD2. The CDR3 runs 14 residues. The germline gives CDR1 GTSNPN, CDR2 SVGIG (reference sequence). J gave up 5 bases and V 1 base, and 8 bases lay outside the gene matches. The CDR3 is CAWSGGLGVNEQYV. The CDR3 bases are TGTGCCTGGAGTGGTGGACTAGGAGTCAACGAGCAGTACGTC.